The source of this T cell receptor (beta chain) is a study of technical replicates of blood from a handful of donors. Assay used: immunoSEQ multiplex PCR; TCRdb lists only in-frame clones, some missing. The data contain approximately 75,000 clones, 95% to 98% of them seen just once; the ten biggest clones take up around 0.28%. This clone was seen a single time. The sequencing input was T cells isolated from PBMCs. This TCR was sampled from a human donor in good health.

The CDR3 here is CASSQDTVSEQFF. In nucleotides, the CDR3 is TGCGCCAGCAGCCAAGATACAGTGAGTGAGCAGTTCTTC. This chain links TRBV4-1 with TRBJ2-1; D is unresolved. Trimming took off 0 bases at V and 9 bases at J, with 9 bases between the two ends. The CDR3 spans 13 residues. The germline V gene encodes CDR1 MGHRA and CDR2 YSYEKL.